A selection of T cell receptor beta chains follows, all from one sample in a study of T cells in Graves' hyperthyroidism and ophthalmopathy. Each CDR3 protein gets one entry after TCRdb re-called the multiplex PCR reads with MiXCR. Among around 400,000 distinct CDR3 sequences, about 25% were seen once, and the ten largest hold about 73%. Sequenced input: blood. These receptors were obtained from a man over 45 with Graves' hyperthyroidism. CDR3s include the opening cysteine and the closing phenylalanine or tryptophan. A D gene is named only where the DNA matches it firmly. Expanded clones get a size class; other rows say once, few or many, or leave the size out.

cdr3_aa,cdr3_nt,v_call,j_call,d_call,clone_size
CSVGGAGGAYEQYF,TGCAGCGTTGGGGGGGCAGGAGGAGCCTACGAGCAGTACTTC,TRBV29-1,TRBJ2-7,-,-
CASSQTAGGQYF,TGTGCCAGCAGCCAAACGGCGGGAGGGCAGTATTTT,TRBV14,TRBJ2-3,TRBD2,-
CASIARYPYEQYF,TGTGCCAGCATCGCGCGGTACCCCTACGAGCAGTACTTC,TRBV6-1,TRBJ2-7,-,few
CASSGVPLIENNEKLFF,TGTGCCAGCAGCGGTGTCCCGTTGATCGAGAATAATGAAAAACTGTTTTTT,TRBV7-9,TRBJ1-4,-,-
CASSSIAGTRLDEQFF,TGTGCCAGCAGTTCGATAGCGGGAACTAGGCTGGACGAGCAGTTCTTC,TRBV6-1,TRBJ2-1,TRBD2,few
CASSWAGEAETQYF,TGTGCCAGCAGTTGGGCCGGAGAAGCGGAGACCCAGTACTTC,TRBV27,TRBJ2-5,-,few
CASSGPGQGNQPQHF,TGTGCCAGCAGTGGGCCGGGACAGGGGAATCAGCCCCAGCATTTT,TRBV6-1,TRBJ1-5,TRBD1,few
CASSSSSGVPGETQYF,TGTGCCAGCAGCTCATCAAGCGGAGTCCCCGGAGAGACCCAGTACTTC,TRBV7-9,TRBJ2-5,-,-
CASSSFDGPSSGANVLTF,TGTGCCAGCAGTAGTTTCGACGGACCTAGCTCTGGGGCCAACGTCCTGACTTTC,TRBV12-3/TRBV12-4,TRBJ2-6,-,few
CATARTVNTGELFF,TGTGCAACCGCAAGGACAGTAAACACCGGGGAGCTGTTTTTT,TRBV2,TRBJ2-2,-,few
CASSTTGQGQFF,TGTGCCAGTTCTACAACTGGACAGGGACAGTTCTTC,TRBV2,TRBJ2-1,TRBD1,many
CASSGLTSGSDEQFF,TGTGCCAGCAGCGGATTGACTAGCGGGAGTGATGAGCAGTTCTTC,TRBV7-9,TRBJ2-1,TRBD2,few
CASPPARYEQYF,TGCGCCAGCCCGCCAGCCAGGTACGAGCAGTACTTC,TRBV10-2,TRBJ2-7,-,few
CSVEAPIGEQYF,TGCAGCGTTGAAGCCCCCATCGGCGAGCAGTACTTC,TRBV29-1,TRBJ2-7,-,few
CASSEAGHSYEQYF,TGTGCCAGCAGTGAGGCAGGCCACTCCTACGAGCAGTACTTC,TRBV6-1,TRBJ2-7,-,-
CATSRGREGPIYEQYF,TGTGCCACCAGCAGAGGCCGGGAGGGCCCGATATACGAGCAGTACTTC,TRBV15,TRBJ2-7,TRBD2,few
CASRTSGSEAWQYF,TGTGCCAGCAGGACTAGCGGGAGCGAGGCCTGGCAGTACTTC,TRBV2,TRBJ2-7,TRBD2,many
CASSSLGLAGGTDTQYF,TGTGCCAGCAGTTCCCTCGGACTAGCGGGGGGCACAGATACGCAGTATTTT,TRBV6-2/TRBV6-3,TRBJ2-3,TRBD2,-
CASSVHRVSRGYNEQFF,TGTGCCAGCAGCGTCCACCGGGTATCGCGGGGTTACAATGAGCAGTTCTTC,TRBV9,TRBJ2-1,-,many
CSARAPSGTETQYF,TGCAGTGCTAGGGCGCCTAGCGGGACGGAGACCCAGTACTTC,TRBV20-1,TRBJ2-5,TRBD2,-
CASSLVMPSGILGYNEQFF,TGTGCCAGCAGCTTAGTTATGCCTAGCGGGATTTTGGGTTACAATGAGCAGTTCTTC,TRBV7-9,TRBJ2-1,TRBD2,-
CSASGIQGETQYF,TGCAGTGCTAGCGGGATTCAAGGAGAGACCCAGTACTTC,TRBV20-1,TRBJ2-5,-,few
CAWSVRSINEQFF,TGTGCTTGGAGTGTAAGGTCCATCAATGAGCAGTTCTTC,TRBV30,TRBJ2-1,-,-
CSVEDSGSPPYEQYF,TGCAGCGTTGAAGATAGCGGGAGCCCCCCCTACGAGCAGTACTTC,TRBV29-1,TRBJ2-7,TRBD2,many
CASSFRPRLNTEAFF,TGTGCCAGCAGCTTCCGGCCGCGGCTGAACACTGAAGCTTTCTTT,TRBV7-2,TRBJ1-1,-,few
CSALEGASNNSPLHF,TGCAGTGCTCTAGAGGGGGCGTCTAATAATTCACCCCTCCACTTT,TRBV20-1,TRBJ1-6,TRBD1,few
CSANNRGHTQYF,TGCAGTGCCAACAACCGGGGCCATACGCAGTATTTT,TRBV20-1,TRBJ2-3,-,few
CSAVNRGLTYEQYF,TGCAGTGCGGTGAATAGGGGACTGACCTACGAGCAGTACTTC,TRBV20-1,TRBJ2-7,-,few
CASSFSGTGDEKLFF,TGTGCCAGCAGCTTTTCCGGGACAGGGGATGAAAAACTGTTTTTT,TRBV7-9,TRBJ1-4,TRBD1,-
CSARDGRLPHEQYF,TGCAGTGCTAGAGATGGAAGGCTTCCCCACGAGCAGTACTTC,TRBV20-1,TRBJ2-7,-,few
CATSEGVSEPNEKLFF,TGTGCCACCAGTGAAGGGGTCAGTGAACCTAATGAAAAACTGTTTTTT,TRBV24-1,TRBJ1-4,-,-
CASRAGQGVPQNTEAFF,TGTGCCAGCAGAGCCGGACAGGGCGTTCCACAGAACACTGAAGCTTTCTTT,TRBV6-1,TRBJ1-1,TRBD1,many
CASSLGARGVSYEQYF,TGTGCCAGCAGTTTAGGAGCGCGGGGGGTCTCCTACGAGCAGTACTTC,TRBV12-3/TRBV12-4,TRBJ2-7,TRBD2,many
CASSFEAGVTDTQYF,TGCGCCAGCAGCTTCGAAGCGGGAGTGACAGATACGCAGTATTTT,TRBV5-1,TRBJ2-3,TRBD2,-
CSARGPGLAAYNEQFF,TGCAGTGCTAGGGGGCCGGGACTAGCGGCCTACAATGAGCAGTTCTTC,TRBV20-1,TRBJ2-1,TRBD2,many
CATSDSGRTNEQFF,TGTGCCACCAGTGACTCAGGACGGACCAATGAGCAGTTCTTC,TRBV24-1,TRBJ2-1,-,many
CASSQAGGRNEQYF,TGTGCCAGCAGCCAGGCAGGGGGCAGGAACGAGCAGTACTTC,TRBV3-1,TRBJ2-7,TRBD1,-
CASSPLAGANTGELFF,TGTGCCAGCAGCCCGCTAGCGGGGGCGAACACCGGGGAGCTGTTTTTT,TRBV7-2,TRBJ2-2,TRBD2,-
CASRTQGAAEQFF,TGTGCCAGCAGAACCCAGGGGGCGGCTGAGCAGTTCTTC,TRBV6-1,TRBJ2-1,TRBD1,-